One and the same sample provided the 23 T cell receptor beta chains below, sequenced in a study of T cell responses to AZD1222 COVID-19 vaccine. Generated by immunoSEQ multiplex PCR, the TCRdb table keeps only in-frame clones and is missing some. The sample consists of 100,000 to 150,000 clones, about 90% of them appearing once. The sequenced sample was peripheral blood, obtained 28 days after the second AZD1222 dose. These receptors all stem from an adult who received the AZD1222 COVID-19 vaccine.

The V call is TRBV5-1, the J call TRBJ2-7; no clear D. Germline CDR1 and CDR2: SGHRS and YFSETQ. The CDR3 runs 15 residues. V was trimmed by 0 bases and J by 1 base, leaving 11 bases between them. CDR3 protein: CASSLEVSFSYEQYF. The DNA for the CDR3 is TGCGCCAGCAGCTTGGAGGTCAGCTTTTCCTACGAGCAGTACTTC.

The genes are TRBV28 and TRBJ1-2; D is undetermined. Per germline, CDR1 MDHEN and CDR2 SYDVKM. The CDR3 spans 10 residues. V was cut by 8 bases and J by 7 bases, with 8 bases left in between. CDR3 nucleotides: TGTGCCAGCGGACTATTTGGCTACACCTTC. Amino acid sequence: CASGLFGYTF.

The rearrangement links TRBV7-9 to TRBJ2-5; TRBD1 matches 8 bases. This CDR3 is built from 17 residues. Unmatched junction bases numbered 16, after V lost 5 bases and J lost 5 bases. The V gene's germline CDR1 is SEHNR and CDR2 FQNEAQ (reference sequence). The CDR3 loop reads CASSPRQGKIGEETQYF. The DNA for the CDR3 is TGTGCCAGCAGCCCACGACAGGGGAAAATTGGCGAGGAGACCCAGTACTTC.

This clone turned up a few times. The chain is built from TRBV28 and TRBJ1-3; D possibly corresponds to TRBD1 (6 bases). This CDR3 is 13 amino acids long. Trimming took 5 bases from V and 5 from J, leaving 10 bases between them. The germline CDR1 and CDR2 sequences are MDHEN and SYDVKM. CDR3 in amino acids: CASSPDRRNTIYF. Here the CDR3 DNA reads TGTGCCAGCAGTCCTGACAGGCGAAACACCATATATTTT.

This sequence joins TRBV2 and TRBJ2-2; the D gene is possibly TRBD2 (5 bases). This CDR3 is built from 16 residues. Deletions cut 2 bases from V and 2 bases from J, with 12 bases between. Germline CDR1 reads SNHLY; CDR2 reads FYNNEI. The CDR3 nucleotides read TGTGCCAGCAGTGAAACTAGGGTAGCCAACACCGGGGAGCTGTTTTTT. This sequence encodes CASSETRVANTGELFF.

This CDR3 reads CASSEGALANYGYTF. CDR3 coding DNA: TGCGCCAGCAGTGAGGGGGCTCTAGCTAACTATGGCTACACCTTC. The chain carries TRBV5-1 and TRBJ1-2; 7 bases match TRBD1. V gave up 5 bases and J gave up 0 bases; unmatched junction bases: 7. Germline V gene sequence: CDR1 SGHRS, CDR2 YFSETQ. The length of the CDR3 is 15 residues.

The chain recombines TRBV18 with TRBJ2-3; a possible D gene is TRBD2 (5 bases). This CDR3 is 16 amino acids long. Germline V gives CDR1 KGHSH, CDR2 LQKENI. Deletions cut 0 bases from V and 2 bases from J, with 12 bases between. CDR3 DNA: TGTGCCAGCTCACCACCGACGGGGTACATCACAGATACGCAGTATTTT. Protein: CASSPPTGYITDTQYF.

The V gene is TRBV28, the J gene TRBJ2-2, with unresolved D. CDR3 length: 12 amino acids. Germline lookup yields CDR1 MDHEN and CDR2 SYDVKM. V was pared by 3 bases and J by 6 bases, with 5 bases between. Here the CDR3 reads CASSFRAGELFF. Here the CDR3 DNA reads TGTGCCAGCAGTTTTCGGGCCGGGGAGCTGTTTTTT.

The V and J genes are TRBV6-5 and TRBJ1-3, with TRBD1 as a possible D gene (5 bases). Trimming shortened V by 8 bases and J by 4 bases, and 9 bases separated the two germline ends. The CDR3 sequence is 12 residues long. From germline, CDR1 is MNHEY and CDR2 SVGAGI. The CDR3 loop is CASRNRGNTIYF. In DNA, the CDR3 is TGTGCCAGCCGAAACAGGGGAAACACCATATATTTT.

The V and J genes are TRBV3-1 (or the pseudogene TRBV3-2) and TRBJ1-1, with 7 bases lining up with TRBD1. Germline lookup yields CDR1 LGHDT and CDR2 YNNKEL (reference sequence). The CDR3 sequence is 16 residues long. The junction had 6 bases not matched to a gene; V was cut back by 0 bases and J by 2 bases. CDR3: CASSQDLQGGNTEAFF. Written as DNA, the CDR3 is TGTGCCAGCAGCCAAGATTTGCAGGGGGGAAACACTGAAGCTTTCTTT.

This chain links TRBV7-2 with TRBJ1-2; the D gene is possibly TRBD1 (5 bases). The CDR3 spans 14 residues. The ends were cut back, 2 bases at V and 1 base at J, with 8 bases in the middle. Germline assignment: CDR1 SGHTA and CDR2 FQGNSA. In nucleotides, the CDR3 is TGTGCCAGCAGCTTATCAGGGTTTAACTATGGCTACACCTTC. It yields the protein CASSLSGFNYGYTF.

This rearrangement joins TRBV3-1 (or the pseudogene TRBV3-2) to TRBJ2-1; 13 bases align to TRBD2. The germline gives CDR1 LGHDT, CDR2 YNNKEL (reference sequence). The CDR3 extends over 13 amino acids. V shed 1 base and J 15 bases; nucleotides not matched to a gene: 3. In DNA form, the CDR3 reads TGTGCCAGCAGCCAAGGACTAGCGGGAGGTAGGTTCTTC. It is translated as CASSQGLAGGRFF.

The chain employs TRBV18 and TRBJ1-5; no clear D. The CDR3 sequence is 14 residues long. V was trimmed by 3 bases and J by 7 bases, leaving 13 bases between them. From germline, CDR1 is KGHSH and CDR2 LQKENI. As DNA, the CDR3 is TGTGCCAGCTCACCTGGCGGGGTAGGACAGCCCCAGCATTTT. Translation: CASSPGGVGQPQHF.

The V and J genes are TRBV5-5 and TRBJ2-7, with TRBD1 matching 9 bases. V lost 4 bases and J lost 3; bases outside the gene matches: 2. CDR3 length equals 13 residues. CDR1 and CDR2 from the germline V gene are SGHKS and YYEKEE (reference sequence). DNA for the CDR3: TGTGCCAGCAGCAAGGGACAGGGCTACGAGCAGTACTTC. Translating gives CASSKGQGYEQYF.

The chain couples TRBV7-9 to TRBJ2-1, with 8 bases lining up with TRBD2. Germline V gene lookup returns CDR1 SEHNR and CDR2 FQNEAQ (reference sequence). The CDR3 has 16 amino acids. The trim removed 7 bases at V and 3 bases at J, leaving 11 bases unmatched. DNA for the CDR3: TGTGCCAGCACTCCCCCCGGGGGGGGAAGCTACAATGAGCAGTTCTTC. The encoded protein is CASTPPGGGSYNEQFF.

This clone appeared a single time. The CDR3 here is CASSPEGQGNTEAFF. The CDR3 DNA follows: TGTGCCAGCTCACCAGAGGGACAGGGGAACACTGAAGCTTTCTTT. V usage is TRBV18 and J usage is TRBJ1-1, with 9 bases that match TRBD1. The CDR3 runs 15 residues. The junction had 2 bases not matched to a gene; V was cut back by 2 bases and J by 1 base. Per the germline V gene, CDR1 is KGHSH and CDR2 is LQKENI.

The rearrangement links TRBV28 to TRBJ2-7; TRBD2 aligns across 11 bases. From germline, CDR1 is MDHEN and CDR2 SYDVKM. V gave up 3 bases and J gave up 3 bases; unmatched junction bases: 4. The CDR3 contains 15 residues. The CDR3 DNA follows: TGTGCCAGCAGTTTTGTAGGACTAGCGGGCTACGAGCAGTACTTC. Translation gives CASSFVGLAGYEQYF. The whole variable domain, remainder taken from reference TRBV28 and TRBJ2-7, is DVKVTQSSRYLVKRTGEKVFLECVQDMDHENMFWYRQDPGLGLRLIYFSYDVKMKEKGDIPEGYSVSREKKERFSLILESASTNQTSMYLCASSFVGLAGYEQYFGPGTRLTVT.

This chain connects TRBV28 to TRBJ1-5; D gene uncertain. Germline V CDR1 and CDR2: MDHEN, SYDVKM. Trimming removed 3 bases from V and 9 bases from J, with 15 bases in between. The CDR3 sequence is 14 residues long. As DNA, the CDR3 is TGTGCCAGCAGTTTTTTGTCCGATTGGCGGCCCCAGCATTTT. This translates into CASSFLSDWRPQHF. Filled out from reference TRBV28 and TRBJ1-5, the complete variable domain reads DVKVTQSSRYLVKRTGEKVFLECVQDMDHENMFWYRQDPGLGLRLIYFSYDVKMKEKGDIPEGYSVSREKKERFSLILESASTNQTSMYLCASSFLSDWRPQHFGDGTRLSIL.

The V and J genes are TRBV28 and TRBJ1-5; TRBD1 matches at 7 bases. The CDR3 is 13 residues long. V shed 6 bases and J 3 bases; nucleotides not matched to a gene: 2. Germline CDR1 and CDR2: MDHEN and SYDVKM. CDR3 sequence reads: CASRDRDNQPQHF. The CDR3 nucleotides read TGTGCCAGCAGAGACAGGGACAATCAGCCCCAGCATTTT.

V usage is TRBV2 and J usage is TRBJ2-5; 10 nucleotides match TRBD2. Germline CDR1 SNHLY, CDR2 FYNNEI. This CDR3 is 14 amino acids long. The junction had 9 bases not matched to a gene; V was cut back by 10 bases and J by 4 bases. CDR3 amino acids: CAILAGVPRETQYF. Written as DNA, the CDR3 is TGTGCCATCCTAGCGGGGGTCCCTCGAGAGACCCAGTACTTC.

The chain combines TRBV28 with TRBJ1-6; D gene uncertain. CDR3 size: 13 residues. The V end was cut by 6 bases, the J end by 5 bases, with 8 bases between. Germline V lookup: CDR1 MDHEN, CDR2 SYDVKM. The CDR3 spells CASRGSNNSPLHF. CDR3 coding DNA: TGTGCCAGCAGGGGGAGTAATAATTCACCCCTCCACTTT.

This chain links TRBV10-3 with TRBJ1-2; TRBD1 might be the D (5 bases). From germline, CDR1 is ENHRY and CDR2 SYGVKD. CDR3 length: 13 amino acids. V gave up 6 bases and J gave up 8 bases, with 16 bases separating them. The chain's CDR3 is CAISGDGTSGYTF. The CDR3, as DNA: TGTGCCATCAGCGGGGACGGAACCTCGGGCTACACCTTC.

The chain links TRBV7-8 to TRBJ2-1; no reliable D call. The V gene lost 5 bases and the J gene lost 7 bases, with 9 bases spanning the gap. From germline, CDR1 is SGHVS and CDR2 FQNEAQ. The CDR3 spans 12 residues. In DNA form, the CDR3 reads TGTGCCAGCAGCCCGATGGAGAATGAGCAGTTCTTC. Translating it yields CASSPMENEQFF.